This record concerns one TCR beta chain sequence. Its antigen is unidentified. The germline gives CDR1 SGHVS, CDR2 FQNEAQ. V dropped 4 bases and J dropped 3 bases, with 10 bases sitting between them. The CDR3 spans 13 residues. These data come from a study of regulatory T cells. Overall study findings and caveats: In CD3G-deficient patients, conventional CD4+ T cells were enriched for hydrophobic CDR3 residues at positions 6 and 7. Patient repertoires had restricted TRB V-J pairs and skewed V and J usage, most in Tregs.

Amplification used 52 TRBV primers and 13 TRBJ primers. Sequenced by immunoSEQ multiplex PCR; TCRdb stores in-frame clones only, minus some. The data show more than 15,000 clones, 70% to 85% seen once. At testing, patients were 2 to 39 years old, with reduced naive and increased memory T-cell proportions. Sequenced: conventional CD4+ T cells sorted from blood. The chain joins TRBV7-8 to TRBJ2-7, with D uncertain. The TCR originated in a person aged 30-39 years with CD3G deficiency. This chain's CDR3 is CASSSGPRYEQYF. The CDR3 DNA is TGTGCCAGCAGCTCTGGGCCCCGCTACGAGCAGTACTTC.